The present TCR beta chain was sequenced within a study of CD8 T cells in ankylosing spondylitis. The study, taken as a whole, reports: Some motif variants were previously reported in reactive arthritis synovial fluid and blood. A TCR beta motif of eight highly homologous variants appeared characteristic of ankylosing spondylitis blood. CD8+ by phenotype, disease-linked clones were relatively rare in peripheral blood. As reported, disease-linked clones showed significant enrichment in matched ankylosing spondylitis synovial fluid.

The germline CDR1 and CDR2 sequences are PRHDT and FYEKMQ (reference sequence). The trim removed 4 bases at V and 3 bases at J, leaving 6 bases unmatched. This CDR3 has 16 residues. Worth noting for this clonotype: Antigen: not known.

Scientists made TCR beta libraries using quantitative 5'-RACE with molecular barcodes. TCRdb analysed the 5' RACE reads with MiXCR anew, one entry per CDR3 protein. The sample consists of some 100,000 distinct CDR3 sequences, just under 9% of them appearing once. This rearrangement joins TRBV13 to TRBJ2-1; 10 nucleotides align to TRBD2. The sequencing sample was made of blood, either unsorted or a sorted T cell fraction (not recorded which). The TCR comes from a male donor with ankylosing spondylitis. DNA of the CDR3: TGTGCCAGCAGCTCGGGACTAGCGTCCAGCTACAATGAGCAGTTCTTC. This codes for CASSSGLASSYNEQFF.